A selection of T cell receptor beta chains follows, all from one sample in a study of beta chain features in type 1 diabetes. This table comes from immunoSEQ multiplex PCR, and its TCRdb copy is limited to in-frame clones, with some not included. The table has tens of thousands of clones, about 69% seen once. The sequenced material came from Tregs from blood. The receptors shown here come from a man aged 18 to 35 with type 1 diabetes. Each CDR3 is given with its conserved first and last residue. D genes are given only for firm matches. Clone size is given for some rows only: seen once, a few or many times, or a class if the clone is expanded.

TRBV18,TRBJ2-3,few,.,14,CASSPRAGTDTQYF,TGTGCCAGCTCTCCGCGGGCGGGCACAGATACGCAGTATTTT
TRBV28,TRBJ2-1,.,TRBD2,16,CASRPFGLGYGVEQFF,TGTGCCAGCAGACCCTTCGGACTAGGATACGGGGTTGAGCAGTTCTTC
TRBV7-9,TRBJ2-1,.,.,14,CASSVSHRGNEQFF,TGTGCCAGCAGCGTTTCCCATCGAGGGAATGAGCAGTTCTTC
TRBV2,TRBJ1-4,.,.,14,CASSSGFFDEKLFF,TGTGCCAGCAGTTCAGGGTTTTTCGATGAAAAACTGTTTTTT
TRBV18,TRBJ1-6,.,TRBD1,13,CASRRGRNSPLHF,TGTGCCAGCCGAAGGGGGCGGAATTCACCCCTCCACTTT
TRBV7-9,TRBJ2-5,few,TRBD2,15,CASSLVRGGQETQYF,TGTGCCAGCAGCTTAGTGCGGGGGGGGCAAGAGACCCAGTACTTC
TRBV5-1,TRBJ2-3,.,TRBD2,14,CASRLAGPTDTQYF,TGCGCCAGCAGACTAGCGGGGCCCACAGATACGCAGTATTTT
TRBV2,TRBJ2-1,few,.,13,CASSTSSYNEQFF,TGTGCCAGCAGTACTAGCTCCTACAATGAGCAGTTCTTC
TRBV7-9,TRBJ1-2,few,.,12,CASSAGVSGYTF,TGTGCCAGCAGCGCCGGGGTCTCAGGCTACACCTTC
TRBV7-9,TRBJ1-5,once,TRBD1,15,CASSLLDRAGQPQHF,TGTGCCAGCAGCTTGTTGGACAGGGCGGGACAGCCCCAGCATTTT
TRBV6-5,TRBJ2-7,few,.,15,CASSPRRGASYEQYF,TGTGCCAGCAGTCCTCGCAGGGGGGCCTCCTACGAGCAGTACTTC
TRBV18,TRBJ1-5,.,.,13,CASSPGEDQPQHF,TGTGCCAGCTCACCAGGGGAGGACCAGCCCCAGCATTTT
TRBV7-9,TRBJ2-1,.,TRBD2,15,CASSSLNGRADEQFF,TGTGCCAGCAGCTCCCTCAACGGGAGGGCCGATGAGCAGTTCTTC
TRBV29-1,TRBJ2-4,.,.,13,CSAGPGAKNIQYF,TGCAGCGCCGGTCCAGGAGCCAAAAACATTCAGTACTTC
TRBV5-1,TRBJ2-1,.,TRBD1,16,CASSSVGTGPYNEQFF,TGCGCCAGCAGCTCCGTTGGGACAGGGCCCTACAATGAGCAGTTCTTC
TRBV7-2,TRBJ1-3,.,.,15,CASSLSGGYGNTIYF,TGTGCCAGCAGCTTATCCGGGGGTTACGGAAACACCATATATTTT
TRBV6-6,TRBJ2-7,.,TRBD2,14,CASSPGLGAYEQYF,TGTGCCAGCAGTCCGGGACTAGGTGCCTACGAGCAGTACTTC
TRBV7-2,TRBJ1-1,.,.,13,CASSFFGGTEAFF,TGTGCCAGCAGCTTCTTTGGCGGGACTGAAGCTTTCTTT
TRBV15,TRBJ2-6,.,.,17,CATSDGTPRSGANVLTF,TGTGCCACCAGCGACGGGACACCACGATCTGGGGCCAACGTCCTGACTTTC
TRBV6-1,TRBJ2-2,.,.,14,CASSFREATGELFF,TGTGCCAGCAGCTTCAGGGAGGCGACCGGGGAGCTGTTTTTT